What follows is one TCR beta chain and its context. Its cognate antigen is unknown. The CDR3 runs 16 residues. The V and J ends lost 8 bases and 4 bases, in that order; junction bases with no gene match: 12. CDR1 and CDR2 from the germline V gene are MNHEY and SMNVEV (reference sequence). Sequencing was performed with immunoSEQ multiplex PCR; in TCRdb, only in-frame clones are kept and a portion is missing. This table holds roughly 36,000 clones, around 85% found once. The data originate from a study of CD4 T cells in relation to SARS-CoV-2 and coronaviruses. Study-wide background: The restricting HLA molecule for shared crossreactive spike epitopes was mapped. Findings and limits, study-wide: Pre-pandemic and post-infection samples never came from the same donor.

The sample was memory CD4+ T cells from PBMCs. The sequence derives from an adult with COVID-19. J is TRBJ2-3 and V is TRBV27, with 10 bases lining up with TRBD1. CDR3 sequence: CASCCRDRGSADTQYF. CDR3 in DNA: TGTGCCAGCTGCTGTCGGGACAGGGGTTCTGCAGATACGCAGTATTTT.